These 20 T cell receptor beta chains were all obtained from the same sample, sequenced in a study of regulatory T cells in long-lasting Graves disease. The time point is: persistent/refractory GD, antithyroid drugs over 5 years with positive TRAb. Construction of the TCR library relied on RNA isolated from PBMCs. The TCR beta library used iRepertoire HTBI primers with Arm-PCR amplification of CDR3. TCRdb itself ran the multiplex PCR reads through MiXCR, one entry per CDR3 protein. The sample carries 300,000 to 350,000 distinct CDR3 sequences, around 20% recorded once. Sample: peripheral blood mononuclear cells (PBMCs), taken when the disease was refractory, from a patient treated with antithyroid drugs. These receptors all stem from a female donor with Graves disease.

This chain joins TRBV7-9 and TRBJ2-7, with a weak D call TRBD2 (6 bases). Per germline, CDR1 SEHNR and CDR2 FQNEAQ (reference sequence). The CDR3 extends over 15 amino acids. Trimming cost V 5 bases and J 2 bases, with 16 bases left between them. CDR3 coding DNA: TGTGCCAGCAGCGGATACCGGGGGACCCCCTACGAGCAGTACTTC. Translated: CASSGYRGTPYEQYF.

This chain links TRBV7-2 with TRBJ2-2; 7 bases match TRBD1. From germline, CDR1 is SGHTA and CDR2 FQGNSA. There are 16 residues in the CDR3. The J segment lost 0 bases and the V segment lost 5 bases, leaving 6 bases of the junction unmatched. This CDR3 is CASSGPGTANTGELFF. The CDR3 DNA is TGTGCCAGCAGCGGACCCGGGACAGCGAACACCGGGGAGCTGTTTTTT.

The table lists this clonotype with many counts. This sequence joins TRBV13 and TRBJ2-5; the match to TRBD2 covers 9 bases. The CDR3 covers 14 residues. CDR1 and CDR2 from the germline V gene are PRHDT and FYEKMQ (reference sequence). Losses at the gene ends were 5 bases for V and 2 bases for J; bases not matched to a gene: 3. This CDR3 reads CASSLGLAQETQYF. The CDR3 region has the DNA TGTGCCAGCAGCCTGGGACTAGCTCAAGAGACCCAGTACTTC. Using reference TRBV13 and TRBJ2-5 for the parts outside the CDR3, the full variable domain is AAGVIQSPRHLIKEKRETATLKCYPIPRHDTVYWYQQGPGQDPQFLISFYEKMQSDKGSIPDRFSAQQFSDYHSELNMSSLELGDSALYFCASSLGLAQETQYFGPGTRLLVL.

This clonotype was seen at least ten times. The chain recombines TRBV11-2 with TRBJ2-2; possibly TRBD1 or TRBD2 for D (5 bases each). V lost 7 bases to trimming and J lost 4 bases, with 19 bases between them. Germline V gene data show CDR1 as SGHAT and CDR2 as FQNNGV. The CDR3 sequence is 16 residues long. The CDR3 region has the DNA TGTGCCAGCAAAGGACTCAAAAGGGGAGCCACCGGGGAGCTGTTTTTT. Translation: CASKGLKRGATGELFF.

The chain uses TRBV10-3 and TRBJ1-6; D gene uncertain. This CDR3 has 10 residues. Deletions cut 11 bases from V and 7 bases from J, with 6 bases between. Germline-derived CDR1 and CDR2 are ENHRY and SYGVKD. CDR3 loop: CAVVNSPLHF. The DNA of the CDR3 is TGTGCCGTGGTCAATTCACCCCTCCACTTT.

The gene calls are TRBV11-2 and TRBJ2-7; TRBD2 matches 8 bases. Trimming took 4 bases from V and 9 from J; bases not matched to a gene: 5. This CDR3 is built from 12 residues. Per the germline V gene, CDR1 is SGHAT and CDR2 is FQNNGV. As DNA, the CDR3 is TGTGCCAGCAGCTCTGCGGGGGGCGGGCAGTACTTC. Encoded protein: CASSSAGGGQYF.

This clonotype was recorded at least ten times. This CDR3 is CASSLEGLGGYTF. CDR3 bases: TGTGCCAGCAGCTTAGAGGGGCTCGGAGGCTACACCTTC. V is TRBV11-2 and J is TRBJ1-2; D is possibly TRBD1 (5 bases). The CDR3 is made up of 13 amino acids. From germline, CDR1 is SGHAT and CDR2 FQNNGV. V was pared by 0 bases and J by 8 bases, with 10 bases between.

Regarding this clonotype: This could be a read error, since a much larger clone is one nucleotide away. CDR3 nucleotide sequence: TGTGCCAGCAGCTTAGTGGAACGGGGGAATTCACCCCTCCACTTT. Translation gives CASSLVERGNSPLHF. The gene calls are TRBV7-2 and TRBJ1-6; a possible D gene is TRBD1 (5 bases). Trimming pared 1 base from V and 7 bases from J, leaving 11 bases between. The CDR3 runs to 15 residues. Germline-derived CDR1 and CDR2 are SGHTA and FQGNSA.

J is TRBJ1-3 and V is TRBV4-3, with 11 nucleotides matching TRBD1. The CDR3 covers 15 residues. Germline trimming cut 3 bases from V and 7 bases from J; bases unmatched to any gene: 5. Germline CDR1 reads LGHNA; CDR2 reads YSLEER. CDR3 sequence reads: CASSQGTGGRNTIYF. The CDR3 DNA reads as TGCGCCAGCAGCCAGGGGACAGGGGGAAGGAACACCATATATTTT.

This clonotype has a count of ten or more. V and J are TRBV29-1 and TRBJ2-2, with 9 bases matching TRBD1. Germline values: CDR1 SQVTM, CDR2 ANQGSEA. The length of the CDR3 is 16 residues. Trimming cost V 4 bases and J 7 bases; bases outside gene matches: 13. The CDR3 loop reads CSVVTGTGSLYGELFF. CDR3 sequence (DNA): TGCAGCGTTGTAACCGGGACAGGGTCCCTATACGGGGAGCTGTTTTTT.

This clonotype was seen more than once but under ten times. Germline is not matched at one junction end, which may reflect a read error. The chain carries TRBV6-4 and TRBJ1-6; the D is unclear. The CDR3 runs 16 residues. In germline, CDR1 is MRHNA, CDR2 SNTAGT. This CDR3 reads CASSYSPGGHNSPLHF. For the CDR3, the DNA is TGTGCCAGCAGTTACTCACCCGGCGGCCACAATTCACCCCTCCACTTT.

This clonotype has more than one count but fewer than ten. This sequence joins TRBV28 and TRBJ1-5, with 8 bases aligning to TRBD1. The germline CDR1 and CDR2 sequences are MDHEN and SYDVKM. This CDR3 is 16 amino acids long. The junction had 7 bases not matched to a gene; V was cut back by 6 bases and J by 0 bases. CDR3 in DNA: TGTGCCAGCAGGGACGGGACAGGCAATAGCAATCAGCCCCAGCATTTT. Its protein is CASRDGTGNSNQPQHF.

This clonotype was observed a handful of times. The V call is TRBV7-2, the J call TRBJ2-6; D call uncertain. Germline CDR1 and CDR2: SGHTA and FQGNSA. Trimming removed 5 bases at V and 0 bases at J, with 11 bases between. The CDR3 extends over 16 amino acids. The CDR3 spells CASSPLFSSGANVLTF. The DNA for the CDR3 is TGTGCCAGCAGCCCCCTTTTTAGCTCTGGGGCCAACGTCCTGACTTTC.

This clonotype has only a few counts. The gene calls are TRBV28 and TRBJ2-7, with 7 bases aligning to TRBD2. The V segment lost 4 bases and the J segment 3 bases; nucleotides outside the gene matches: 12. The germline V gene has CDR1 MDHEN and CDR2 SYDVKM. The CDR3 totals 16 residues. CDR3 nucleotides: TGTGCCAGCAGTTCCGGCGGGAGCGTTAGATTCTACGAGCAGTACTTC. Translated, it gives CASSSGGSVRFYEQYF.

This clonotype was detected ten times or more. The chain employs TRBV7-3 and TRBJ1-1; TRBD1 aligns across 7 bases. The CDR3 extends over 13 amino acids. The junction had 4 bases not matched to a gene; V was cut back by 5 bases and J by 4 bases. Germline values: CDR1 SGHTA, CDR2 FQGTGA. CDR3 amino acids: CASSPGGFTEAFF. The CDR3 coding sequence is TGTGCCAGCAGCCCAGGGGGATTCACTGAAGCTTTCTTT.

This clonotype was seen just once. The chain links TRBV6-1 to TRBJ2-7, with D tentatively TRBD2 (5 bases). The V end lost 11 bases, the J end lost 0 bases, and 17 bases lay between the germline ends. This CDR3 comprises 14 residues. Germline V lookup: CDR1 MNHNS, CDR2 SASEGT. CDR3 DNA: TGTGCCCCGCTATCGTGTGGGAGCTCCTACGAGCAGTACTTC. It specifies CAPLSCGSSYEQYF.

The table lists this clonotype with many counts. The chain is built from TRBV13 and TRBJ1-2; D gene ambiguous. Germline CDR1 PRHDT, CDR2 FYEKMQ (reference sequence). The CDR3 has 14 residues. Trimming shortened V by 5 bases and J by 2 bases, and 12 bases separated the two germline ends. The CDR3 region is CASSPYRTNYGYTF. The CDR3 DNA sequence: TGTGCCAGCAGCCCGTACAGAACAAACTATGGCTACACCTTC.

There are many counts of this clonotype. The chain uses TRBV11-2 and TRBJ2-7; 8 bases align to TRBD2. Germline loops: CDR1 SGHAT, CDR2 FQNNGV. This CDR3 is 13 amino acids long. The trim removed 3 bases at V and 6 bases at J, leaving 4 bases unmatched. The CDR3 DNA reads TGTGCCAGCAGCTTTGGGACTAGAGGCGAGCAGTACTTC. Translation gives CASSFGTRGEQYF.

The chain recombines TRBV12-3 or TRBV12-4 with TRBJ2-6; D uncertain. CDR3 length: 16 residues. The V end was cut by 3 bases, the J end by 0 bases, with 9 bases between. CDR3 in amino acids: CASSLQYGSGANVLTF. The DNA for the CDR3 is TGTGCCAGCAGTTTGCAGTACGGCTCTGGGGCCAACGTCCTGACTTTC.

This clonotype was found a few times. The chain joins TRBV4-1 to TRBJ1-5, with D unresolved. V lost 3 bases and J 4 bases, leaving 7 bases between the germline ends. Germline CDR1 is MGHRA and CDR2 is YSYEKL. The CDR3 runs to 13 residues. The CDR3 DNA is TGCGCCAGCAGCCAGCCAGGTAATCAGCCCCAGCATTTT. This translates into CASSQPGNQPQHF.